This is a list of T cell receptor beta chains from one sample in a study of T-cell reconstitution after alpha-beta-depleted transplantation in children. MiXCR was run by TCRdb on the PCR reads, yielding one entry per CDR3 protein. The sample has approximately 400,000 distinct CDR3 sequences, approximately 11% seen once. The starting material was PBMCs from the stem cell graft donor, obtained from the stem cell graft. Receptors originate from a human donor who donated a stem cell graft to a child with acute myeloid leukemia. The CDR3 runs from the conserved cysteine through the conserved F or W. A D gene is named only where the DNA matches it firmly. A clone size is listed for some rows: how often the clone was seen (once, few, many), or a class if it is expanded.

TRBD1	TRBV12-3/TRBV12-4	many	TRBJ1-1	CASRAGQGFAEAFF	TGTGCCAGCAGAGCTGGACAGGGGTTTGCTGAAGCTTTCTTT
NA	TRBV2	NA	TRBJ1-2	CASSPLRGYTF	TGTGCCAGCAGTCCTCTTCGGGGCTACACCTTC
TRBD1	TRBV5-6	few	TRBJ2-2	CASSPGTGENTGELFF	TGTGCCAGCAGCCCGGGGACAGGGGAAAACACCGGGGAGCTGTTTTTT
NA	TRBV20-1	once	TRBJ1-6	CSARPGSEGSSPLHF	TGCAGTGCTAGACCGGGGTCCGAAGGCAGTTCACCCCTCCACTTT
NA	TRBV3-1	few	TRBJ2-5	CASRFGIGGQETQYF	TGTGCCAGCAGATTCGGGATCGGAGGCCAAGAGACCCAGTACTTC
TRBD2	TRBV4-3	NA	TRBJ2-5	CASSQDSGRASETQYF	TGCGCCAGCAGCCAAGATTCCGGGAGGGCCTCGGAGACCCAGTACTTC
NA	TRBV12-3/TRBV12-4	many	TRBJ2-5	CASSFGQEETQYF	TGTGCCAGCAGTTTCGGGCAGGAAGAGACCCAGTACTTC
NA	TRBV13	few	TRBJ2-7	CASSPTSTASEQYF	TGTGCCAGCAGCCCCACCTCGACCGCGAGCGAGCAGTACTTC
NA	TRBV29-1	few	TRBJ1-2	CSVERQNYGYTF	TGCAGCGTTGAACGGCAGAACTATGGCTACACCTTC
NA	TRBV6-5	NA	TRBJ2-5	CASIKSWLARRERAETQYF	TGTGCCAGCATTAAAAGTTGGCTAGCGAGACGGGAACGGGCGGAGACCCAGTACTTC
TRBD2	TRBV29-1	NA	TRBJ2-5	CSVPRSGGTETQYF	TGCAGCGTTCCCAGGTCGGGGGGAACGGAGACCCAGTACTTC
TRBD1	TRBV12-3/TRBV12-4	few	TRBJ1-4	CASSKTGGKEKLFF	TGTGCCAGCAGCAAGACAGGGGGCAAGGAAAAACTGTTTTTT
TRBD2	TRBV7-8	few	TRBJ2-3	CASSLKLSGGSTDTQYF	TGTGCCAGCAGCTTAAAACTTAGCGGGGGCAGCACAGATACGCAGTATTTT
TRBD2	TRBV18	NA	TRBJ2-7	CASSPREGLLYEQYF	TGTGCCAGCTCACCACGGGAGGGACTTCTCTACGAGCAGTACTTC
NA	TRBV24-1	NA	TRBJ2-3	CATSVGHTQYF	TGTGCCACCAGTGTCGGGCATACGCAGTATTTT
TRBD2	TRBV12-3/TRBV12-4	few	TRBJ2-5	CASSLGTSSRETQYF	TGTGCCAGCAGTTTAGGGACTAGCAGCCGAGAGACCCAGTACTTC
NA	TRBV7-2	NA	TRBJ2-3	CASSLLGGRLLTDTQYF	TGTGCCAGCAGCTTATTGGGTGGCAGATTGTTGACAGATACGCAGTATTTT
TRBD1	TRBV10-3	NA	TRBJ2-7	CAIREGTAISYEQYF	TGTGCCATCAGGGAAGGGACAGCTATATCCTACGAGCAGTACTTC
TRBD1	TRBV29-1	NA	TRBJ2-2	CSSETGGENGELFF	TGCAGCTCGGAGACAGGGGGCGAGAACGGGGAGCTGTTTTTT
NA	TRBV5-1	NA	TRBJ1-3	CASSLGGDGGNTIYF	TGCGCCAGCAGCTTGGGCGGGGATGGAGGAAACACCATATATTTT